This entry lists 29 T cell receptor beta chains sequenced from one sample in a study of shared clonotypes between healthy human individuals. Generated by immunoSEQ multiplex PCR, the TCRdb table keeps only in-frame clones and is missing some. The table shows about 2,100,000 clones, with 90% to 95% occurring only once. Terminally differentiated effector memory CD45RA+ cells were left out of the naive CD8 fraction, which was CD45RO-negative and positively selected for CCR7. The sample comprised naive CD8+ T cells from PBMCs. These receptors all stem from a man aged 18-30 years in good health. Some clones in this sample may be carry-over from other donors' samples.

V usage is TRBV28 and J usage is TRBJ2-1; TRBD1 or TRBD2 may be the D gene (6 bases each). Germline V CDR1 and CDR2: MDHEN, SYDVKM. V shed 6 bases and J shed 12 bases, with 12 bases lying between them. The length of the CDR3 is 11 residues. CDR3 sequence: CASSFGGGQFF. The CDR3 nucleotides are TGTGCCAGCAGCTTCGGGGGCGGGCAGTTCTTC.

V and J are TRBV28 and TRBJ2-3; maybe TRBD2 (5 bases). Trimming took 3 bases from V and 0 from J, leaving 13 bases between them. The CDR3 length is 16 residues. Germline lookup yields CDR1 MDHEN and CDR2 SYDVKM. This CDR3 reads CASSLILAPSTDTQYF. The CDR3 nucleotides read TGTGCCAGCAGTTTGATCCTAGCTCCAAGCACAGATACGCAGTATTTT.

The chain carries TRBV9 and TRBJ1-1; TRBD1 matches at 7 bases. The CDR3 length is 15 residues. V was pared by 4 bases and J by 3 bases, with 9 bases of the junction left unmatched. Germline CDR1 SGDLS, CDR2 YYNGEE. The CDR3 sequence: CASSPHPRGYTEAFF. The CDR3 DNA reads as TGTGCCAGCAGCCCCCACCCCAGGGGGTACACTGAAGCTTTCTTT.

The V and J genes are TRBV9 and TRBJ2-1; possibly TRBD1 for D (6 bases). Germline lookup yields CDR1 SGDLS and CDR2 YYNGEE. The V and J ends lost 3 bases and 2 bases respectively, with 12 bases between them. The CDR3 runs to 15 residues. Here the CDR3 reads CASSETGLTYNEQFF. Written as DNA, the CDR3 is TGTGCCAGCAGCGAAACAGGGCTGACCTACAATGAGCAGTTCTTC.

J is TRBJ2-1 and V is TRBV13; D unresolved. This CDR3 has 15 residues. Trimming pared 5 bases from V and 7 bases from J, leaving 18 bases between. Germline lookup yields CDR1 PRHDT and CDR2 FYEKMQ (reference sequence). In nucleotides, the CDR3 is TGTGCCAGCAGCCCACCGGACGGACGAAAGAATGAGCAGTTCTTC. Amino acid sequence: CASSPPDGRKNEQFF.

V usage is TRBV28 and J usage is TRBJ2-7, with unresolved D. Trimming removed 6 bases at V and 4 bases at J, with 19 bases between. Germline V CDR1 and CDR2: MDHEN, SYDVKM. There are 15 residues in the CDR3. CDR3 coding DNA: TGTGCCAGCAGCCCCGTTGGTTATGGCGCTTACGAGCAGTACTTC. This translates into CASSPVGYGAYEQYF.

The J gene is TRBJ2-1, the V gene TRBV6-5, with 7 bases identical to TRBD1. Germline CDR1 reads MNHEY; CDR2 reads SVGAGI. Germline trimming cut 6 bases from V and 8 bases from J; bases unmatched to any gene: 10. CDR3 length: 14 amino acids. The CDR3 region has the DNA TGTGCCAGCAGGGAGGACAGGACATCGGATGAGCAGTTCTTC. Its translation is CASREDRTSDEQFF.

The CDR3 DNA sequence: TGTGCCAGCAGCGAGGCTAGCGGGAGGTTGGATACGCAGTATTTT. This sequence encodes CASSEASGRLDTQYF. The rearrangement joins TRBV9 to TRBJ2-3, with TRBD2 matching 11 bases. J lost 6 bases, V lost 3 bases, and 6 bases had no gene match. Germline values: CDR1 SGDLS, CDR2 YYNGEE. CDR3 size: 15 residues.

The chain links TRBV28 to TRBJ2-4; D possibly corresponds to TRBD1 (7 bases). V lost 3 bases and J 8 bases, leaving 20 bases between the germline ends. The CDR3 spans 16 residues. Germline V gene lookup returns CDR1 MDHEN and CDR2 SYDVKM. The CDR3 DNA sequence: TGTGCCAGCAGTTTGGCCCCCGGGACCAGGGGGGACATTCAGTACTTC. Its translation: CASSLAPGTRGDIQYF.

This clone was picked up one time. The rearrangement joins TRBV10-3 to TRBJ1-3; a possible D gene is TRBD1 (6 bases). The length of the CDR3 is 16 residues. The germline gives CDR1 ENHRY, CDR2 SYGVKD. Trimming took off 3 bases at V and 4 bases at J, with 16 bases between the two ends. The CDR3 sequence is CAISDPNRAPGNTIYF. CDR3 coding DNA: TGTGCCATCAGTGATCCAAACAGGGCCCCGGGAAACACCATATATTTT.

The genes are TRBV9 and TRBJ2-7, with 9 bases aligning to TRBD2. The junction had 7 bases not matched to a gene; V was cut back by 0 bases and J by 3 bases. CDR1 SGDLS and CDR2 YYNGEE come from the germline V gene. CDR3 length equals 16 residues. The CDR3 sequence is CASSVGLAGSGYEQYF. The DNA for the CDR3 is TGTGCCAGCAGCGTAGGTCTAGCGGGATCAGGCTACGAGCAGTACTTC.

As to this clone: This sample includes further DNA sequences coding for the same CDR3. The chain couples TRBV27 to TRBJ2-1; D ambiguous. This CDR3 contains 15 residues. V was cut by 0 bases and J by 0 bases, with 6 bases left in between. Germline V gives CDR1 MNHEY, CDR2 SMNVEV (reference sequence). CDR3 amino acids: CASSLSPSSYNEQFF. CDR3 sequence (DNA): TGTGCCAGCAGTTTATCTCCTAGCTCCTACAATGAGCAGTTCTTC.

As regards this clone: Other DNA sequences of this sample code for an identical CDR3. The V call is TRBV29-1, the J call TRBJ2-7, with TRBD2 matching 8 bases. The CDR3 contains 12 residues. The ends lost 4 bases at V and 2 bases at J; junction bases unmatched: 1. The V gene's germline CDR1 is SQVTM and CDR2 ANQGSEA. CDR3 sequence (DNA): TGCAGCGTTGTTAGCGGGACCTACGAGCAGTACTTC. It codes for CSVVSGTYEQYF.

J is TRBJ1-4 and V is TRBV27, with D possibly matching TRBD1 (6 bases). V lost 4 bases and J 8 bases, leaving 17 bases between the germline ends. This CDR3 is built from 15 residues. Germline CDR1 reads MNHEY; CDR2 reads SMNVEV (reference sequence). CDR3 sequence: CASSSRGGFGEKLFF. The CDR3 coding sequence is TGTGCCAGCAGTTCCAGGGGCGGGTTCGGCGAAAAACTGTTTTTT. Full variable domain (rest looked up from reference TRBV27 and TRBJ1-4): EAQVTQNPRYLITVTGKKLTVTCSQNMNHEYMSWYRQDPGLGLRQIYYSMNVEVTDKGDVPEGYKVSRKEKRNFPLILESPSPNQTSLYFCASSSRGGFGEKLFFGSGTQLSVL.

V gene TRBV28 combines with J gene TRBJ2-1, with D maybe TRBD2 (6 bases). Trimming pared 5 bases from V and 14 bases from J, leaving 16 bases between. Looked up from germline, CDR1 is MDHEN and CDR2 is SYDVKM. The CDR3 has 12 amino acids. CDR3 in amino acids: CASSRGLLKEFF. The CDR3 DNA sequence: TGTGCCAGCAGTAGGGGACTCCTCAAGGAGTTCTTC. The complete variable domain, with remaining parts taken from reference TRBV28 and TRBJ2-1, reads DVKVTQSSRYLVKRTGEKVFLECVQDMDHENMFWYRQDPGLGLRLIYFSYDVKMKEKGDIPEGYSVSREKKERFSLILESASTNQTSMYLCASSRGLLKEFFGPGTRLTVL.

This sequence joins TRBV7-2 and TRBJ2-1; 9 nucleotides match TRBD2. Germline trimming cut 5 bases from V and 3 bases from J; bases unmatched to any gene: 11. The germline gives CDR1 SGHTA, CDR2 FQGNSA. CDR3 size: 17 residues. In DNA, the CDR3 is TGTGCCAGCAGCCCGAGTGAGCGGGAGGTAGGCTACAATGAGCAGTTCTTC. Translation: CASSPSEREVGYNEQFF.

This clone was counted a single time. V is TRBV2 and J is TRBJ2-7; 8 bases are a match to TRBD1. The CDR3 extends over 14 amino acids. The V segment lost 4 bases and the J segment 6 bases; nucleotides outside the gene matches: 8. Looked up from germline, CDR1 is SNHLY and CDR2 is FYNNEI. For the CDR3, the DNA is TGTGCCAGCAGTGGCGGACAGGGTGGAGGCGAGCAGTACTTC. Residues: CASSGGQGGGEQYF. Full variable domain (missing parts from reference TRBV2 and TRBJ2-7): EPEVTQTPSHQVTQMGQEVILRCVPISNHLYFYWYRQILGQKVEFLVSFYNNEISEKSEIFDDQFSVERPDGSNFTLKIRSTKLEDSAMYFCASSGGQGGGEQYFGPGTRLTVT.

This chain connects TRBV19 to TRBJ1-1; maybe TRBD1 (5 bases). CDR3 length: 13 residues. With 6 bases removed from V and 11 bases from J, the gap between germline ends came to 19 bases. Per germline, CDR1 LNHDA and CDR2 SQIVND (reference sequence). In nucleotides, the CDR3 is TGTGCCAGTAGGAGTAGACAGCCCGAGGGGGCTTTCTTT. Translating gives CASRSRQPEGAFF.

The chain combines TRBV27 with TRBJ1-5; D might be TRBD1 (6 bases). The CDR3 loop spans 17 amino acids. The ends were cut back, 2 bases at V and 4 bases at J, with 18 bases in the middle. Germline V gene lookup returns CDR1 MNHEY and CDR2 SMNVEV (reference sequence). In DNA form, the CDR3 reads TGTGCCAGCAGTTTAGCTGTTCCCGGGACATCAAATCAGCCCCAGCATTTT. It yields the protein CASSLAVPGTSNQPQHF.

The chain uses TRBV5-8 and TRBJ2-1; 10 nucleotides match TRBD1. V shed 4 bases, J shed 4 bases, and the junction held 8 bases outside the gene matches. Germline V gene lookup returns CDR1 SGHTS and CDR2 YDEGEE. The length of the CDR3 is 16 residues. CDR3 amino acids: CASSGRGTGEYNEQFF. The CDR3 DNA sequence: TGTGCCAGCAGCGGCCGAGGGACAGGGGAGTACAATGAGCAGTTCTTC.

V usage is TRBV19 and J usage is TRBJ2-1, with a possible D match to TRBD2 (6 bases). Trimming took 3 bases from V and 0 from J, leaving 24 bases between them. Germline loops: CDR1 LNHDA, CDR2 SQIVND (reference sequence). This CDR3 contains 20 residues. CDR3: CASSILRLANDGGSYNEQFF. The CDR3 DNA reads TGTGCCAGTAGTATCTTGAGGCTAGCGAATGACGGGGGCTCCTACAATGAGCAGTTCTTC.

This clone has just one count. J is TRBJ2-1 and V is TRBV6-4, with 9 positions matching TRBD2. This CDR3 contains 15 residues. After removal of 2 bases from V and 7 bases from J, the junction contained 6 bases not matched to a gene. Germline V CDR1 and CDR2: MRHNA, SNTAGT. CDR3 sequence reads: CASSDTLAGRNEQFF. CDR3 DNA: TGTGCCAGCAGTGACACCCTAGCGGGAAGGAATGAGCAGTTCTTC.

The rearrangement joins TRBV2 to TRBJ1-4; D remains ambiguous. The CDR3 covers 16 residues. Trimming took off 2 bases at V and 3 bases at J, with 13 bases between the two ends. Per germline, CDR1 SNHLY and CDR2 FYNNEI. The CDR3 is CASSERPGSSNEKLFF. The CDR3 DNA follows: TGTGCCAGCAGTGAACGTCCGGGGAGCTCTAATGAAAAACTGTTTTTT.

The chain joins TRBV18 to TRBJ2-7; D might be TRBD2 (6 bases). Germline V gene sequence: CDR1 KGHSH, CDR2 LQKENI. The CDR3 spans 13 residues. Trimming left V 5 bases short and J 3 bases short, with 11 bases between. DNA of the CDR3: TGTGCCAGCTCATGGGAGGAGGACTACGAGCAGTACTTC. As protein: CASSWEEDYEQYF. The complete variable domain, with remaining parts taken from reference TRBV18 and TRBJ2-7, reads NAGVMQNPRHLVRRRGQEARLRCSPMKGHSHVYWYRQLPEEGLKFMVYLQKENIIDESGMPKERFSAEFPKEGPSILRIQQVVRGDSAAYFCASSWEEDYEQYFGPGTRLTVT.

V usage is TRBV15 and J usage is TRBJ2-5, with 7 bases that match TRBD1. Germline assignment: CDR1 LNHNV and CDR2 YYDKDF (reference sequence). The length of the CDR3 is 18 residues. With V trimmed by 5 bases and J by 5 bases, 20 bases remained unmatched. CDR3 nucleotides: TGTGCCACCAGCGGACCTCCGATAGGGACAGACCTCGGTGAGACCCAGTACTTC. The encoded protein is CATSGPPIGTDLGETQYF.

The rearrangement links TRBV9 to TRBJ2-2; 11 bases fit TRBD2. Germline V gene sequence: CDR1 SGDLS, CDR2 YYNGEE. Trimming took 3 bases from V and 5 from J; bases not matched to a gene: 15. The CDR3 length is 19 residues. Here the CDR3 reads CASSASPIAGGPLTGELFF. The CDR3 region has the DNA TGTGCCAGCAGCGCCTCACCAATAGCGGGAGGGCCACTAACCGGGGAGCTGTTTTTT.

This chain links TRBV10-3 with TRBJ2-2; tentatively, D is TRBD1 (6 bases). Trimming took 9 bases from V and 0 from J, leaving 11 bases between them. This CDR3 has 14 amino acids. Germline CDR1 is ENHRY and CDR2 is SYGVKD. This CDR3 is CAIRDISNTGELFF. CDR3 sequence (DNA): TGTGCCATTCGGGACATTTCGAACACCGGGGAGCTGTTTTTT.

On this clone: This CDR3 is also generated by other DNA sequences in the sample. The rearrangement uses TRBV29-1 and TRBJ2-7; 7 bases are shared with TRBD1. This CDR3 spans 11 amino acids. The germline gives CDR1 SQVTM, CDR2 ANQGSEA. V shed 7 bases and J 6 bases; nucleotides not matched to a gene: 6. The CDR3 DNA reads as TGCAGCGGGCGGGCAGGGGGCGAGCAGTACTTC. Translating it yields CSGRAGGEQYF.

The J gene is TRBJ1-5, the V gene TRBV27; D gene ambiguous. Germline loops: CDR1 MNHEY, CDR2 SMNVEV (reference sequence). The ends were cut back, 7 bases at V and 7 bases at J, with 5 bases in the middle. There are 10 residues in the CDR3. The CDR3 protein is CASTRQPQHF. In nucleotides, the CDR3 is TGTGCCAGCACACGACAGCCCCAGCATTTT.